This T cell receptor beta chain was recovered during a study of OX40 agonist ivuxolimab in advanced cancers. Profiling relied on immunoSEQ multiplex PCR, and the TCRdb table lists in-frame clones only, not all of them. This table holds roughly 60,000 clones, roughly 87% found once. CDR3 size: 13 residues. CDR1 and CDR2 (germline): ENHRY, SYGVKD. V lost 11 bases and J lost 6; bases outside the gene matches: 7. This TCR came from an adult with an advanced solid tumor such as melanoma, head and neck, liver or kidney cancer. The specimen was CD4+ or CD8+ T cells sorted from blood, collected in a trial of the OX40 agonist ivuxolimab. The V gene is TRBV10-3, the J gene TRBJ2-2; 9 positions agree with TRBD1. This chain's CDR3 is CAARTGEAGELFF. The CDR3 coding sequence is TGTGCCGCCCGGACAGGGGAGGCCGGGGAGCTGTTTTTT.